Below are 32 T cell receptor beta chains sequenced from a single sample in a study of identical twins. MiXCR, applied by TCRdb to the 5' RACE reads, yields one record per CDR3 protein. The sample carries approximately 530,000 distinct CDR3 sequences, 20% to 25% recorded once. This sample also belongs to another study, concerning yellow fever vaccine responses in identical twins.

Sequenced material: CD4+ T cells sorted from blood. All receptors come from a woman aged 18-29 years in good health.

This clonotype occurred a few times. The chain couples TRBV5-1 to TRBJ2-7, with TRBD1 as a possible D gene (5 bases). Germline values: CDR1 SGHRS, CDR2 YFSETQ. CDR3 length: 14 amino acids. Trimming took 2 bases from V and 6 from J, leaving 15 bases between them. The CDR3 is CASSFSGRGGEQYV. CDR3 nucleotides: TGCGCCAGCAGCTTCTCTGGAAGGGGTGGCGAGCAGTACGTC.

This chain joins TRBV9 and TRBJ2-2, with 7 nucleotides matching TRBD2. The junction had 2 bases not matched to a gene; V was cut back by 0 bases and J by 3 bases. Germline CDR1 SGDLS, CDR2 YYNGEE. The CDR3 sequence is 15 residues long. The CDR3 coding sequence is TGTGCCAGCAGCGTAGGTCTAGCGGACACCGGGGAGCTGTTTTTT. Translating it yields CASSVGLADTGELFF.

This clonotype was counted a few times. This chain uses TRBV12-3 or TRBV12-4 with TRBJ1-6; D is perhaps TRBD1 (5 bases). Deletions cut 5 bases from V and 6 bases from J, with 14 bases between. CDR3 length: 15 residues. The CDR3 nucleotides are TGTGCCAGCAGTGCCGGGGGACGCAGTAATTCACCCCTCCACTTT. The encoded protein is CASSAGGRSNSPLHF.

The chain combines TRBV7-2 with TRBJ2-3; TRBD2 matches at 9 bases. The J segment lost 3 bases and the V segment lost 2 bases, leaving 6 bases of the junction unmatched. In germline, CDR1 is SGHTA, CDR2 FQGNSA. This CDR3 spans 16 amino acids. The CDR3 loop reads CASSLYRGGATDTQYF. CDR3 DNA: TGTGCCAGCAGCTTATACCGCGGGGGGGCAACAGATACGCAGTATTTT.

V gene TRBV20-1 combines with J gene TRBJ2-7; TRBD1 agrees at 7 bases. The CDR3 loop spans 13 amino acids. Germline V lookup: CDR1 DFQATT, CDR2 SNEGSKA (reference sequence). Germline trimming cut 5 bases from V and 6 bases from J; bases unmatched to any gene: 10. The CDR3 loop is CSAPSDRELEQYF. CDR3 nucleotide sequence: TGCAGTGCTCCATCCGACAGGGAGCTCGAGCAGTACTTC.

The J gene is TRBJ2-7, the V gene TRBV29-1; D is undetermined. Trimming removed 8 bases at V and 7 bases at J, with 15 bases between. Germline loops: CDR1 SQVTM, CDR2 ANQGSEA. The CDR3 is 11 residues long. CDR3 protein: CSTGEGSEQYF. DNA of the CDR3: TGCAGCACTGGTGAAGGGTCTGAGCAGTACTTC.

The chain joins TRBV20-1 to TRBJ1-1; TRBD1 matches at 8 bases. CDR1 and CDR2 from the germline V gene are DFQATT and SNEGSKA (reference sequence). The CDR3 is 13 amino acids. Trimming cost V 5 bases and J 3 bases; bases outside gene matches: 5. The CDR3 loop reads CSAPQQGDTEAFF. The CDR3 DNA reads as TGCAGTGCTCCACAACAGGGGGACACTGAAGCTTTCTTT.

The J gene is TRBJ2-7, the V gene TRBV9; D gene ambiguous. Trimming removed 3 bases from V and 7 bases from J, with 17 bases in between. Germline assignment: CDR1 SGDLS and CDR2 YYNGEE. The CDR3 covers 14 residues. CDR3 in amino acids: CASSATGMTGEQYF. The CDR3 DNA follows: TGTGCCAGCAGCGCAACCGGTATGACTGGGGAGCAGTACTTC.

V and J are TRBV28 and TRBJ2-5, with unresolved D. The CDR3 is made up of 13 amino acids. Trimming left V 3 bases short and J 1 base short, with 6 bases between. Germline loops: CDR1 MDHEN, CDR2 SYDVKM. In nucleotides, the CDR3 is TGTGCCAGCAGTTTCTCAGGCCAAGAGACCCAGTACTTC. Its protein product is CASSFSGQETQYF.

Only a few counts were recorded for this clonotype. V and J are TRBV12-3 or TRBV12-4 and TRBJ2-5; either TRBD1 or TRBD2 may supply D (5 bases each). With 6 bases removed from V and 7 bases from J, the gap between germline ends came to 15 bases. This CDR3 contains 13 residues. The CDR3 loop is CASSKGPQVTQYF. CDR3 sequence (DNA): TGTGCCAGCAGCAAGGGACCACAGGTGACCCAGTACTTC.

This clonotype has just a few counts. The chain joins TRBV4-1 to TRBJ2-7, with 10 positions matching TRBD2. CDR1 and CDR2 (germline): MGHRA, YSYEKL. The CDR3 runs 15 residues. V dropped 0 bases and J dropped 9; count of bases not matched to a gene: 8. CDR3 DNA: TGCGCCAGCAGCCAAGAGTCTAGCGGGAGTAGCGGGCAGTACTTC. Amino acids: CASSQESSGSSGQYF.

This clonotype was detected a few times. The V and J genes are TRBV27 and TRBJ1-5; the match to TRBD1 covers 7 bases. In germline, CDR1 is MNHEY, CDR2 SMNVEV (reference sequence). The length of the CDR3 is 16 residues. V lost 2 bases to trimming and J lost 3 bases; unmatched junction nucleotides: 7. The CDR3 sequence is CASSLDPTGNNQPQHF. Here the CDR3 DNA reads TGTGCCAGCAGTTTAGACCCGACAGGGAACAATCAGCCCCAGCATTTT.

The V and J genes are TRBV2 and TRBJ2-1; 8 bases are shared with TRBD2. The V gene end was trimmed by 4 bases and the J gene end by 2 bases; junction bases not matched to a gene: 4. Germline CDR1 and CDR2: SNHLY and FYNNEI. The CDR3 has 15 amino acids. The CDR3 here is CASSGSGLAYNEQFF. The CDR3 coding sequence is TGTGCCAGCAGTGGTTCGGGACTAGCCTACAATGAGCAGTTCTTC. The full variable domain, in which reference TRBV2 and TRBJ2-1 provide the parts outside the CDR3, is EPEVTQTPSHQVTQMGQEVILRCVPISNHLYFYWYRQILGQKVEFLVSFYNNEISEKSEIFDDQFSVERPDGSNFTLKIRSTKLEDSAMYFCASSGSGLAYNEQFFGPGTRLTVL.

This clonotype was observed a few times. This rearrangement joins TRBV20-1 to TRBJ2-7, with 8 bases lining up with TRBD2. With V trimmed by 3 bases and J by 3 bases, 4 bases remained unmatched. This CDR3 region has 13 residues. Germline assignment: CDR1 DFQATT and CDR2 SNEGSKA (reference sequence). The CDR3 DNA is TGCAGTGCTAGTGGTCTAGCGGGCTACGAGCAGTACTTC. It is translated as CSASGLAGYEQYF.

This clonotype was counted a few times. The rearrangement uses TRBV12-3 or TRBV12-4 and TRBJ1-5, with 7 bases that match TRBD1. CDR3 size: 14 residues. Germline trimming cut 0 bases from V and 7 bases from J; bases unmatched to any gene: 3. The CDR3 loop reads CASSLAQGKQPQHF. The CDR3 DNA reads TGTGCCAGCAGTTTAGCACAGGGGAAACAGCCCCAGCATTTT.

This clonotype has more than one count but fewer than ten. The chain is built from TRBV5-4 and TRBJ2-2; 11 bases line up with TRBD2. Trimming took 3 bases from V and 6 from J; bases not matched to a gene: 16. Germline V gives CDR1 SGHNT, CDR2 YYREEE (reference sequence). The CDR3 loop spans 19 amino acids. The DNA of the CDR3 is TGTGCCAGCAGCTCTAAAACCTTTATAGCGGGAGGGCCTCCCGGGGAGCTGTTTTTT. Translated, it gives CASSSKTFIAGGPPGELFF.

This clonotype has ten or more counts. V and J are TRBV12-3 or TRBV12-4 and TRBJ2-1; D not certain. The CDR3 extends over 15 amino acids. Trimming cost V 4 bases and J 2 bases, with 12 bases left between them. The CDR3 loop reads CASSSRAETYNEQFF. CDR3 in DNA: TGTGCCAGCAGTTCAAGGGCAGAAACCTACAATGAGCAGTTCTTC.

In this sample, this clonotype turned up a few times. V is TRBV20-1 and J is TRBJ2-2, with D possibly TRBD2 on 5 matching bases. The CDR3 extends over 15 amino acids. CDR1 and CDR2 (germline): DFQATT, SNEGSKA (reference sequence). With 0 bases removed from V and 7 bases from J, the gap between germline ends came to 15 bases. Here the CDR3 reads CSARDPAAAGGELFF. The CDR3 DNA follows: TGCAGTGCTAGAGATCCGGCGGCGGCGGGCGGGGAGCTGTTTTTT.

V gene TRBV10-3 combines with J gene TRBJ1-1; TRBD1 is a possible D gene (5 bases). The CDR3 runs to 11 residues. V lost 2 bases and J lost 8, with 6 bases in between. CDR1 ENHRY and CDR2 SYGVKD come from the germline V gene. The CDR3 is CAISERTEAFF. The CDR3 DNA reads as TGTGCCATCAGTGAGCGGACAGAAGCTTTCTTT.

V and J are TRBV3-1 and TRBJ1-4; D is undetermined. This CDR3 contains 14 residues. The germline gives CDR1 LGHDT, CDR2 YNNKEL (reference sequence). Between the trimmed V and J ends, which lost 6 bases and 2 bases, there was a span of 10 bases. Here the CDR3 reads CASSQTTTNEKLFF. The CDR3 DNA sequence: TGTGCCAGCAGTCAGACAACGACTAATGAAAAACTGTTTTTT.

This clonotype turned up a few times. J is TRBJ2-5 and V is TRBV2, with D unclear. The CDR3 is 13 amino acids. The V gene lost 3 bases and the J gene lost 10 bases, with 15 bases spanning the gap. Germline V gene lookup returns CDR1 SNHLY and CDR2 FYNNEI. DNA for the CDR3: TGTGCCAGCAGTGACTTCCCGGGTGTGATCCAGTACTTC. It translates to CASSDFPGVIQYF.

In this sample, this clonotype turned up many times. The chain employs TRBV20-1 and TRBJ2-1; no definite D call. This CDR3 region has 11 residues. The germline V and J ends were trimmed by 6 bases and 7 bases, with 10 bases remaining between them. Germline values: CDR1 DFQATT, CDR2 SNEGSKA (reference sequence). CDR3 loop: CSAAPPNEQFF. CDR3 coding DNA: TGCAGTGCCGCCCCTCCAAATGAGCAGTTCTTC.

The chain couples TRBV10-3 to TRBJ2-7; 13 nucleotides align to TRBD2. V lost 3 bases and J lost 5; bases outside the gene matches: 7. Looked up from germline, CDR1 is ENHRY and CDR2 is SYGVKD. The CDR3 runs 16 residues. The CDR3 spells CAISDTTSGRTNEQYF. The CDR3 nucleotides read TGTGCCATCAGTGACACGACTAGCGGGAGGACTAACGAGCAGTACTTC.

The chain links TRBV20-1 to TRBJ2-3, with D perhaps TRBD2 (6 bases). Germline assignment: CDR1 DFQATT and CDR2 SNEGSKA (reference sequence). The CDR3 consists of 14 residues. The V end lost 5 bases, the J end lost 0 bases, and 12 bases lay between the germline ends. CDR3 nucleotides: TGCAGTGCTCCAGCGGGTGGAAGCACAGATACGCAGTATTTT. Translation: CSAPAGGSTDTQYF.

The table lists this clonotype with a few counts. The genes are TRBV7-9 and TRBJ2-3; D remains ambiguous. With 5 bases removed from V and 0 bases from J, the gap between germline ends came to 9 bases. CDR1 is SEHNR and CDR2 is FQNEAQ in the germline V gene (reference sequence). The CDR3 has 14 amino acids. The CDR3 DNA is TGTGCCAGCAGCCGAGCCCCTAGCACAGATACGCAGTATTTT. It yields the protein CASSRAPSTDTQYF.

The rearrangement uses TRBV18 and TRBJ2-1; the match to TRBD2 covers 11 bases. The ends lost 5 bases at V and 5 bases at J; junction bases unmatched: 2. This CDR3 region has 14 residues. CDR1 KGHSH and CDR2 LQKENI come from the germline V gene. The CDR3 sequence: CASSELAGDNEQFF. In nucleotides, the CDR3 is TGTGCCAGCTCAGAACTAGCGGGGGACAATGAGCAGTTCTTC.

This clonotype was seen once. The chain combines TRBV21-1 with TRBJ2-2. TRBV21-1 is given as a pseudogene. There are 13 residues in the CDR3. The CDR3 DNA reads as TGTGCCAGCAGCAACTTGAGTACCGGGGAGCTGTTTTTT. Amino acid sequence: CASSNLSTGELFF.

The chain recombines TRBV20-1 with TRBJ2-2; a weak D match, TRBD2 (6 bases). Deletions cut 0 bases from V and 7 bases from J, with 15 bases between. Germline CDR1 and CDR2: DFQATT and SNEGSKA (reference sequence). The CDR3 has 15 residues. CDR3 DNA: TGCAGTGCTAGAGACGGGGGTATGGTAGTCGGGGAGCTGTTTTTT. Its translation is CSARDGGMVVGELFF.

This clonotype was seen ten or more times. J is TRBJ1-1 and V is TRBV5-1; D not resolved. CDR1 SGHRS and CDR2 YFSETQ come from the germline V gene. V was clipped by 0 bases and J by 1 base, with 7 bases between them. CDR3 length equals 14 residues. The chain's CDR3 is CASSLDGPNTEAFF. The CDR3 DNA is TGCGCCAGCAGCTTGGACGGACCGAACACTGAAGCTTTCTTT.

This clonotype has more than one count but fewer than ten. CDR3 nucleotides: TGCAGTGCTAGCAGACAGTCAGACACTGAAGCTTTCTTT. Its translation: CSASRQSDTEAFF. V is TRBV20-1 and J is TRBJ1-1; tentatively, D is TRBD1 (5 bases). The CDR3 is 13 amino acids. V lost 3 bases and J 3 bases, leaving 11 bases between the germline ends. The germline V gene encodes CDR1 DFQATT and CDR2 SNEGSKA (reference sequence).

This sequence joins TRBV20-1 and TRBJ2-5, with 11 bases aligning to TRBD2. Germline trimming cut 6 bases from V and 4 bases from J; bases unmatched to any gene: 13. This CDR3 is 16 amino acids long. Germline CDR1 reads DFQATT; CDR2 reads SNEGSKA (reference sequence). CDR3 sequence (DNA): TGCAGTGCCAAGTTGCCGGGACTAGCGGCGGGAGAGACCCAGTACTTC. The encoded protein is CSAKLPGLAAGETQYF.

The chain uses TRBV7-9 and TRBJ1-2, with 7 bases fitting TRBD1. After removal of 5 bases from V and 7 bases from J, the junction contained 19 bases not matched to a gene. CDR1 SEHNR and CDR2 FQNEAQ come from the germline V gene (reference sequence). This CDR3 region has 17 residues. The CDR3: CASSPDAKLTGFLGYTF. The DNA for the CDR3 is TGTGCCAGCAGCCCCGACGCTAAACTGACAGGGTTTCTTGGCTACACCTTC.